Listed below are T cell receptor beta chains from one sample, sequenced in a study of T-cell reconstitution after alpha-beta-depleted transplantation in children. TCRdb used MiXCR to reprocess the PCR reads, holding one entry per CDR3 protein. The sample shows some 840,000 distinct CDR3 sequences, approximately 15% of them seen only once. Source: PBMCs, mostly from graft donor cells, taken 360 days after TCRalphabeta/CD19-depleted stem cell transplant. These receptors were obtained from a male patient younger than 18 who had a stem cell transplant for acute lymphoblastic leukemia, so the T cells may come from the graft donor. Each CDR3 is given with its conserved first and last residue. Fields, in order: V gene, J gene, D gene, clone size, CDR3 DNA, CDR3 protein. D genes are given only for firm matches. Clone size is given for some rows only: seen once, a few or many times, or a class if the clone is expanded.

V: TRBV29-1; J: TRBJ2-3; D: -; size: few; DNA: TGCAGCGCCTTCGGGTGGGGGTGGGACACAGATACGCAGTATTTT; CDR3: CSAFGWGWDTDTQYF
V: TRBV12-3/TRBV12-4; J: TRBJ2-7; D: -; size: few; DNA: TGTGCCAGCAGTTTTCCGGGGAGCACCTACGAGCAGTACTTC; CDR3: CASSFPGSTYEQYF
V: TRBV5-6; J: TRBJ2-3; D: TRBD1; size: few; DNA: TGTGCCAGCAGCTTAGAGACAGGGGATAGGTTCACGCAGTATTTT; CDR3: CASSLETGDRFTQYF
V: TRBV28; J: TRBJ2-1; D: -; size: -; DNA: TGTGCCAGCAGTTTAATGGCCCTCTCCTACAATGAGCAGTTCTTC; CDR3: CASSLMALSYNEQFF
V: TRBV28; J: TRBJ2-3; D: TRBD2; size: -; DNA: TGTGCCACCAGGGTAGCGGGAGTAGATACGCAGTATTTT; CDR3: CATRVAGVDTQYF
V: TRBV5-4; J: TRBJ1-3; D: -; size: many; DNA: TGTGCCAGCAGCCGCAGGACCACAGGGTCGGGAAACACCATATATTTT; CDR3: CASSRRTTGSGNTIYF
V: TRBV2; J: TRBJ2-4; D: TRBD1; size: -; DNA: TGTGCCAGCAGGGACAGGGAGCAGGGCCTTCAGTACTTC; CDR3: CASRDREQGLQYF
V: TRBV18; J: TRBJ2-3; D: -; size: -; DNA: TGTGCCAGCTCCCTTCACGGGCGGACAGATACGCAGTATTTT; CDR3: CASSLHGRTDTQYF
V: TRBV10-3; J: TRBJ2-7; D: TRBD2; size: few; DNA: TGTGCCATCAACCCGGGACTAGCGGGGTCAGTCTACGAGCAGTACTTC; CDR3: CAINPGLAGSVYEQYF
V: TRBV7-3; J: TRBJ2-7; D: -; size: -; DNA: TGTGCCAGCAGCTTAGTCTCGTACCCATGCGAGCAGTACTTC; CDR3: CASSLVSYPCEQYF
V: TRBV12-3/TRBV12-4; J: TRBJ2-7; D: TRBD2; size: -; DNA: TGTGCCAGCAGTGCCTGGGGTCGCGGGAGGGAATACGAGCAGTACTTC; CDR3: CASSAWGRGREYEQYF
V: TRBV7-8; J: TRBJ2-7; D: TRBD2; size: few; DNA: TGTGCCAGCAGCTTAGGATTAATACTAGCGGGAGCCTACGAGCAGTACTTC; CDR3: CASSLGLILAGAYEQYF
V: TRBV9; J: TRBJ2-3; D: TRBD2; size: few; DNA: TGTGCCAGCAGCGTCCAGCGGGGACCCACCCCAGATACGCAGTATTTT; CDR3: CASSVQRGPTPDTQYF
V: TRBV3-1; J: TRBJ2-7; D: -; size: -; DNA: TGTGCCAGCAAGAGGGCCCTGGGGTACGAGCAGTACTTC; CDR3: CASKRALGYEQYF
V: TRBV5-1; J: TRBJ1-5; D: -; size: -; DNA: TGCGCCAGCAGCAGGGGGGGAGGCCGCCGGCCTAATCAGCCCCAGCATTTT; CDR3: CASSRGGGRRPNQPQHF
V: TRBV9; J: TRBJ2-3; D: TRBD1; size: -; DNA: TGTGCCAGCAGCGCGCTACAGGGGGCCAGCACAGATAGGCAGTATTTT; CDR3: CASSALQGASTDRQYF
V: TRBV4-1; J: TRBJ1-1; D: -; size: -; DNA: TGCGCCAGCAGCCTTGCTCCTTGGGCCGATATGAACACTGAAGCTTTCTTT; CDR3: CASSLAPWADMNTEAFF
V: TRBV10-1; J: TRBJ2-3; D: -; size: -; DNA: TGCGCCATAGCCTTGGTGAGAGGGGGGATCACAGATACGCAGTATTTT; CDR3: CAIALVRGGITDTQYF
V: TRBV6-5; J: TRBJ2-1; D: -; size: -; DNA: TGTGCCAGCAGTTATAAGCGGGTGGTCTACAATGAGCAGTTCTTC; CDR3: CASSYKRVVYNEQFF
V: TRBV27; J: TRBJ2-7; D: -; size: -; DNA: TGTGCCAGCAGTTATGGGGCTCCGGGGGCGCTGGTGTACGAGCAGTACTTC; CDR3: CASSYGAPGALVYEQYF
V: TRBV29-1; J: TRBJ2-1; D: -; size: few; DNA: TGCAGCGCCAGGGTTTCCTACACTGAGCAGTTCTTC; CDR3: CSARVSYTEQFF
V: TRBV9; J: TRBJ1-1; D: -; size: few; DNA: TGTGCCAGCAGCCCTCAACGGTTCGCGGCCACTGAAGCTTTCTTT; CDR3: CASSPQRFAATEAFF
V: TRBV20-1; J: TRBJ2-5; D: TRBD1; size: -; DNA: TGCAGTGCTAGACCGCTCAGGGGGATGGAGACCCAGTACTTC; CDR3: CSARPLRGMETQYF
V: TRBV27; J: TRBJ2-3; D: -; size: -; DNA: TGTGCCAGCAGTTACAGGGGGGCGGGAGGAACCACAGATACGCAGTATTTT; CDR3: CASSYRGAGGTTDTQYF
V: TRBV3-1; J: TRBJ2-1; D: TRBD2; size: few; DNA: TGTGCCAGCAGCCAAGGATGGGGACTAGCGGCGGATGAGCAGTTCTTC; CDR3: CASSQGWGLAADEQFF
V: TRBV12-3/TRBV12-4; J: TRBJ2-1; D: TRBD1; size: few; DNA: TGTGCCAGCAGTTTAAGGGGACAGGGTTACAATGAGCAGTTCTTC; CDR3: CASSLRGQGYNEQFF
V: TRBV5-1; J: TRBJ1-4; D: TRBD1; size: few; DNA: TGCGCCAGCAGCTTGGCACCGGGACAGGGCTACGAAAAACTGTTTTTT; CDR3: CASSLAPGQGYEKLFF
V: TRBV10-3; J: TRBJ1-5; D: -; size: -; DNA: TGTGCCATCAGTGATCTGGGAATCCAGCCCCAGCATTTT; CDR3: CAISDLGIQPQHF
V: TRBV10-3; J: TRBJ2-1; D: -; size: few; DNA: TGTGCCATCAGTGAAGCCGGGGCCCCCTACAATGAGCAGTTCTTC; CDR3: CAISEAGAPYNEQFF
V: TRBV12-3/TRBV12-4; J: TRBJ2-7; D: -; size: -; DNA: TGTGCCAGCACCCAATTGGCATCTGAGCAGTACTTC; CDR3: CASTQLASEQYF
V: TRBV20-1; J: TRBJ2-1; D: -; size: many; DNA: TGCAGTGCTAGAGAGGGCCTCTACAATGAGCAGTTCTTC; CDR3: CSAREGLYNEQFF
V: TRBV5-1; J: TRBJ2-7; D: -; size: few; DNA: TGCGCCAGCAGCTCGCGGGACACTATCTACGAGCAGTACTTC; CDR3: CASSSRDTIYEQYF
V: TRBV12-3/TRBV12-4; J: TRBJ2-2; D: -; size: many; DNA: TGTGCCAGCAGGACAGGGAGGGTGCGCGGGGAGCTGTTTTTT; CDR3: CASRTGRVRGELFF
V: TRBV25-1; J: TRBJ2-2; D: -; size: many; DNA: TGTGCCAGCAGTGACCCAGTGCAATACACCGGGGAGCTGTTTTTT; CDR3: CASSDPVQYTGELFF
V: TRBV5-6; J: TRBJ2-1; D: TRBD1; size: -; DNA: TGTGCCAGCAGGACCGGGACAGGTTCATCCTACAATGAGCAGTTCTTC; CDR3: CASRTGTGSSYNEQFF
V: TRBV5-5; J: TRBJ2-3; D: TRBD1; size: -; DNA: TGTGCCAGCAGCTTGGCCGGGACAGGGTATACAGATACGCAGTATTTT; CDR3: CASSLAGTGYTDTQYF
V: TRBV5-1; J: TRBJ1-2; D: -; size: -; DNA: TGCGCCAGCAGCGTTGCTCGGGCCTATGGCTACACCTTC; CDR3: CASSVARAYGYTF
V: TRBV5-1; J: TRBJ2-6; D: TRBD1; size: -; DNA: TGCGCCAGCAGCTTGGGAGCCTGGGACAGGTTCTCTGGGGCCAACGTCCTGACTTTC; CDR3: CASSLGAWDRFSGANVLTF
V: TRBV7-3; J: TRBJ2-1; D: TRBD2; size: few; DNA: TGTGCCAGCAGCTTAACTGCAACTAGCGGGAGGGATGAGCAGTTCTTC; CDR3: CASSLTATSGRDEQFF
V: TRBV7-2; J: TRBJ1-4; D: -; size: many; DNA: TGTGCCAGCAGCCCCGGACAAGCTTCTAATGAAAAACTGTTTTTT; CDR3: CASSPGQASNEKLFF
V: TRBV5-1; J: TRBJ1-2; D: TRBD1; size: few; DNA: TGCGCCAGCAGCTTGGCCAGGGGGATATATGGCTACACCTTC; CDR3: CASSLARGIYGYTF
V: TRBV9; J: TRBJ2-1; D: -; size: few; DNA: TGTGCCAGCAGCGCCCGACCGGGATTCAATGAGCAGTTCTTC; CDR3: CASSARPGFNEQFF
V: TRBV5-1; J: TRBJ2-6; D: TRBD2; size: few; DNA: TGCGCCAGCAGCTTGGTGGGGGGGTTCGCTGGGGCCAACGTCCTGACTTTC; CDR3: CASSLVGGFAGANVLTF
V: TRBV29-1; J: TRBJ2-7; D: TRBD2; size: -; DNA: TGCAGCGTTGAAGAGGGACTAGCGGGAGGATACGAGCAGTACTTC; CDR3: CSVEEGLAGGYEQYF
V: TRBV27; J: TRBJ2-3; D: -; size: -; DNA: TGTGCCAGCAGTCAACATTCCCAGGGCACAGATACGCAGTATTTT; CDR3: CASSQHSQGTDTQYF
V: TRBV9; J: TRBJ2-7; D: -; size: -; DNA: TGTGCCAGCAGCCCGCTCGGCGGAGCGGTAGAGCAGTACTTC; CDR3: CASSPLGGAVEQYF
V: TRBV5-1; J: TRBJ2-1; D: -; size: -; DNA: TGCGCCAGCAGCGAGGGCAGGGCTACCTACAATGAGCAGTTCTTC; CDR3: CASSEGRATYNEQFF
V: TRBV7-9; J: TRBJ2-3; D: -; size: few; DNA: TGTGCCCTCAAAGGGGTCCTAGCGACAGATACGCAGTATTTT; CDR3: CALKGVLATDTQYF
V: TRBV10-3; J: TRBJ2-7; D: -; size: -; DNA: TGTGCCATTACCTCAGGGAGCGAGCAGTACTTC; CDR3: CAITSGSEQYF
V: TRBV9; J: TRBJ2-1; D: TRBD2; size: many; DNA: TGTGCCAGCAGCGCTGGGACTAGCTACTCCTACAATGAGCAGTTCTTC; CDR3: CASSAGTSYSYNEQFF
V: TRBV3-1; J: TRBJ2-7; D: -; size: few; DNA: TGTGCCAGCTCGACTGGGCCCCGCGGCGAGCAGTACTTC; CDR3: CASSTGPRGEQYF
V: TRBV7-2; J: TRBJ2-1; D: -; size: -; DNA: TGTGCCAGCAGCCAGAGGTGGGTAAGTTGGCATGAGCAGTTCTTC; CDR3: CASSQRWVSWHEQFF
V: TRBV4-1; J: TRBJ2-1; D: TRBD2; size: -; DNA: TGCGCCAGCCGGACTAGCGGGAGCGGTAGCAATGAGCAGTTCTTC; CDR3: CASRTSGSGSNEQFF